What follows are 2 T cell receptor beta chains derived from one specimen sequenced in a study of glioma-infiltrating T cells. Amplification of TCR alpha and beta CDR3 regions from RNA used iRepertoire nested multiplex PCR. TCRdb itself ran the multiplex PCR reads through MiXCR, one entry per CDR3 protein. The sample shows roughly 190,000 distinct CDR3 sequences, more than 25% of them seen only once. Sequenced sample: glioma tissue, nonneoplastic brain tissue, or PBMCs (not recorded which). The receptors derive from a human donor with low-grade glioma or glioblastoma, undergoing nonglioma brain surgery, or in good health (not recorded which).

This clonotype is a singleton in its sample. This likely comes from a read error, as the CDR3 has no conserved phenylalanine or tryptophan at its end. CDR3 amino acids: CSARDETRTSYEQFL. The CDR3 coding sequence is TGCAGTGCTAGAGACGAGACTAGAACGAGCTACGAGCAGTTCCTC. V gene TRBV20-1 combines with J gene TRBJ2-1; tentative D call: TRBD2 (6 bases). Germline loops: CDR1 DFQATT, CDR2 SNEGSKA (reference sequence). The CDR3 is 15 amino acids. The germline V and J ends were trimmed by 0 bases and 10 bases, with 19 bases remaining between them.

The chain links TRBV6-1 to TRBJ2-7, with TRBD2 matching 7 bases. The germline gives CDR1 MNHNS, CDR2 SASEGT. After removal of 6 bases from V and 2 bases from J, the junction contained 7 bases not matched to a gene. The CDR3 totals 14 residues. The DNA of the CDR3 is TGTGCCAGCAGACCCCCTAGCGGCCCCTACGAGCAGTACTTC. It encodes CASRPPSGPYEQYF.